The entry that follows covers one T cell receptor (beta chain) sequence. The CDR3 length is 14 residues. Trimming removed 5 bases at V and 6 bases at J, with 14 bases between. The germline V gene encodes CDR1 SGHTA and CDR2 FQGNSA. In the study's own analysis: Amplification from reference gene primers served as the basis for estimated nucleated cell counts. Generated by immunoSEQ multiplex PCR, the TCRdb table keeps only in-frame clones and is missing some. The DNA was the basis for D and trimming; V, J and clone size are from that table. The data hold about 220,000 clones, with 70% to 85% observed a single time. This sample was included in a study of blood T cell repertoires in COVID-19. Turning to the study itself: Donors in the United States, Italy and Spain gave samples during acute or convalescent COVID-19.

This receptor was identified in a woman aged 55-70 years who had recovered from COVID-19. Sequencing was done on a sample of PBMCs or T cells enriched from blood (not recorded which). V gene TRBV7-2 combines with J gene TRBJ2-1; no reliable D call. CDR3 residues: CASSPRTSGNEQFF. The CDR3 DNA reads TGTGCCAGCAGCCCCCGAACCTCGGGCAATGAGCAGTTCTTC.